Listed below are T cell receptor beta chains from one sample, sequenced in a study of cytomegalovirus exposure and HLA in healthy donors. Measured with immunoSEQ multiplex PCR; TCRdb has only the in-frame clones, and not every one. Here the sample spans about 170,000 clones, approximately 84% being singletons. Sequencing input: PBMCs. The receptors were gathered from a man aged 18 to 29 in good health and CMV-seropositive. The CDR3 runs from the conserved cysteine through the conserved F or W. The D gene is left open where the match is weak. Size values are once, few and many counts, or a class for expanded clones, and some rows have none.

cdr3_aa: CASSEAPQGNQPQHF
cdr3_nt: TGTGCCAGCAGTGAAGCGCCACAGGGGAACCAGCCCCAGCATTTT
clone_size: .
d_call: TRBD1
v_call: TRBV6-1
j_call: TRBJ1-5

cdr3_aa: CASSFWSGVDGYTF
cdr3_nt: TGTGCCAGCAGTTTTTGGTCAGGGGTGGATGGCTACACCTTC
clone_size: .
d_call: .
v_call: TRBV6-5
j_call: TRBJ1-2

cdr3_aa: CASSGDRGSYEQYF
cdr3_nt: TGTGCCAGCAGCGGGGACAGGGGATCCTACGAGCAGTACTTC
clone_size: few
d_call: TRBD1
v_call: TRBV7-9
j_call: TRBJ2-7

cdr3_aa: CASSLALGLAGAYEQYF
cdr3_nt: TGTGCCAGCAGCTTGGCGCTAGGACTAGCGGGGGCCTACGAGCAGTACTTC
clone_size: .
d_call: TRBD2
v_call: TRBV11-2
j_call: TRBJ2-7

cdr3_aa: CASSVGAATGQGVSGNTIYF
cdr3_nt: TGTGCCAGCAGCGTAGGGGCTGCAACCGGACAGGGGGTTTCCGGAAACACCATATATTTT
clone_size: .
d_call: TRBD1
v_call: TRBV9
j_call: TRBJ1-3

cdr3_aa: CASSLQETDTQYF
cdr3_nt: TGTGCCAGCAGTTTGCAAGAGACAGATACGCAGTATTTT
clone_size: .
d_call: .
v_call: TRBV6-5
j_call: TRBJ2-3

cdr3_aa: CASSIAGGNTGELFF
cdr3_nt: TGTGCCAGTAGTATAGCGGGGGGAAACACCGGGGAGCTGTTTTTT
clone_size: .
d_call: TRBD2
v_call: TRBV19
j_call: TRBJ2-2

cdr3_aa: CASSRTGVYNSPLHF
cdr3_nt: TGCGCCAGCAGCAGGACAGGGGTCTATAATTCACCCCTCCACTTT
clone_size: .
d_call: TRBD1
v_call: TRBV5-1
j_call: TRBJ1-6

cdr3_aa: CASSQTGLAGGPTGELFF
cdr3_nt: TGCGCCAGCAGCCAAACGGGACTAGCGGGGGGCCCCACCGGGGAGCTGTTTTTT
clone_size: .
d_call: TRBD2
v_call: TRBV4-1
j_call: TRBJ2-2

cdr3_aa: CASSVEGNRGYEQYF
cdr3_nt: TGTGCCAGCAGCGTAGAGGGAAACAGGGGGTACGAGCAGTACTTC
clone_size: .
d_call: TRBD1
v_call: TRBV9
j_call: TRBJ2-7

cdr3_aa: CASSLGQSTDTQYF
cdr3_nt: TGCGCCAGCAGCTTGGGCCAGAGCACAGATACGCAGTATTTT
clone_size: once
d_call: .
v_call: TRBV5-1
j_call: TRBJ2-3

cdr3_aa: CASRAAGAATNEKLFF
cdr3_nt: TGTGCCAGCAGGGCGGCGGGGGCGGCAACTAATGAAAAACTGTTTTTT
clone_size: .
d_call: .
v_call: TRBV27
j_call: TRBJ1-4

cdr3_aa: CASSSKGRDTEAFF
cdr3_nt: TGTGCCAGCAGCTCAAAGGGGAGGGACACTGAAGCTTTCTTT
clone_size: .
d_call: .
v_call: TRBV9
j_call: TRBJ1-1

cdr3_aa: CASSLEGLLYNEQFF
cdr3_nt: TGCGCCAGCAGCTTGGAGGGACTCCTATACAATGAGCAGTTCTTC
clone_size: .
d_call: .
v_call: TRBV5-1
j_call: TRBJ2-1

cdr3_aa: CASSVAEKLSTEAFF
cdr3_nt: TGTGCCAGCAGCGTAGCTGAAAAACTGAGTACTGAAGCTTTCTTT
clone_size: .
d_call: .
v_call: TRBV9
j_call: TRBJ1-1

cdr3_aa: CASSSSGGRATYGYTF
cdr3_nt: TGTGCCAGCAGCTCATCTGGTGGCAGGGCGACCTATGGCTACACCTTC
clone_size: .
d_call: .
v_call: TRBV5-5
j_call: TRBJ1-2

cdr3_aa: CASSVRGPGTEAFF
cdr3_nt: TGCGCCAGCAGCGTAAGGGGGCCCGGGACTGAAGCTTTCTTT
clone_size: .
d_call: TRBD1
v_call: TRBV5-1
j_call: TRBJ1-1

cdr3_aa: CASRRDSSGNTIYF
cdr3_nt: TGTGCCAGCAGACGGGACAGCTCTGGAAACACCATATATTTT
clone_size: .
d_call: TRBD1
v_call: TRBV7-9
j_call: TRBJ1-3

cdr3_aa: CASSGLAETQYF
cdr3_nt: TGTGCCAGCTCGGGGCTAGCGGAGACCCAGTACTTC
clone_size: .
d_call: .
v_call: TRBV9
j_call: TRBJ2-5

cdr3_aa: CASSGRGTVDQPQHF
cdr3_nt: TGTGCCAGCAGCGGGAGGGGGACAGTGGATCAGCCCCAGCATTTT
clone_size: .
d_call: TRBD1
v_call: TRBV2
j_call: TRBJ1-5

cdr3_aa: CAWSVRGAGELFF
cdr3_nt: TGTGCCTGGAGTGTACGCGGCGCCGGGGAGCTGTTTTTT
clone_size: .
d_call: .
v_call: TRBV30
j_call: TRBJ2-2

cdr3_aa: CASSPGQGGDGANVLTF
cdr3_nt: TGTGCCAGCAGCCCGGGACAGGGGGGAGATGGGGCCAACGTCCTGACTTTC
clone_size: .
d_call: TRBD1
v_call: TRBV9
j_call: TRBJ2-6

cdr3_aa: CASSFLVIAGGRAETQYF
cdr3_nt: TGTGCCAGCAGCTTTTTAGTTATAGCGGGGGGCCGGGCGGAGACCCAGTACTTC
clone_size: .
d_call: TRBD2
v_call: TRBV7-2
j_call: TRBJ2-5

cdr3_aa: CASSLDVGTGQETQYF
cdr3_nt: TGTGCCAGCAGCTTAGATGTCGGGACAGGCCAAGAGACCCAGTACTTC
clone_size: .
d_call: TRBD1
v_call: TRBV11-1
j_call: TRBJ2-5

cdr3_aa: CASSPLTPSGTLTGELFF
cdr3_nt: TGTGCCAGCAGCCCCTTGACACCTAGCGGGACACTCACCGGGGAGCTGTTTTTT
clone_size: .
d_call: TRBD2
v_call: TRBV11-2
j_call: TRBJ2-2

cdr3_aa: CASSPMTSGGVYEQYF
cdr3_nt: TGTGCCAGCTCACCAATGACTAGCGGGGGGGTTTACGAGCAGTACTTC
clone_size: .
d_call: TRBD2
v_call: TRBV18
j_call: TRBJ2-7

cdr3_aa: CASSPQRGARDEQFF
cdr3_nt: TGTGCCAGCAGTCCTCAGCGGGGGGCCAGGGATGAGCAGTTCTTC
clone_size: .
d_call: TRBD2
v_call: TRBV6-5
j_call: TRBJ2-1

cdr3_aa: CASSLGGDDIQYF
cdr3_nt: TGTGCCAGCAGCTTAGGGGGGGACGACATTCAGTACTTC
clone_size: .
d_call: .
v_call: TRBV7-2
j_call: TRBJ2-4

cdr3_aa: CASSARKGALPYEQYF
cdr3_nt: TGTGCCAGCAGTGCCCGGAAAGGGGCCCTTCCCTACGAGCAGTACTTC
clone_size: .
d_call: .
v_call: TRBV6-1
j_call: TRBJ2-7

cdr3_aa: CSVEPRWASITGSEAFF
cdr3_nt: TGCAGCGTTGAGCCCCGGTGGGCCTCGATTACTGGATCTGAAGCTTTCTTT
clone_size: .
d_call: .
v_call: TRBV29-1
j_call: TRBJ1-1

cdr3_aa: CASSVAFGGPTYNEQFF
cdr3_nt: TGTGCCAGCAGCGTAGCGTTCGGGGGTCCGACCTACAATGAGCAGTTCTTC
clone_size: .
d_call: .
v_call: TRBV9
j_call: TRBJ2-1

cdr3_aa: CASSPGTGKMMNTEAFF
cdr3_nt: TGTGCCAGCAGTCCAGGGACAGGGAAGATGATGAACACTGAAGCTTTCTTT
clone_size: .
d_call: TRBD1
v_call: TRBV27
j_call: TRBJ1-1

cdr3_aa: CASSSATENGHSYEQYF
cdr3_nt: TGTGCCAGCAGCTCAGCCACAGAAAATGGACACTCCTACGAGCAGTACTTC
clone_size: .
d_call: .
v_call: TRBV7-9
j_call: TRBJ2-7

cdr3_aa: CASSGLLADQPQHF
cdr3_nt: TGTGCCAGCAGTGGATTACTGGCGGATCAGCCCCAGCATTTT
clone_size: .
d_call: .
v_call: TRBV6-1
j_call: TRBJ1-5

cdr3_aa: CASSREGGSEKLFF
cdr3_nt: TGCGCCAGCAGCCGGGAGGGGGGTAGTGAAAAACTGTTTTTT
clone_size: once
d_call: .
v_call: TRBV4-1
j_call: TRBJ1-4

cdr3_aa: CASKTSGADTDTQYF
cdr3_nt: TGTGCCAGCAAGACTAGCGGGGCAGACACAGATACGCAGTATTTT
clone_size: .
d_call: TRBD2
v_call: TRBV2
j_call: TRBJ2-3

cdr3_aa: CASSAEGRINEQYF
cdr3_nt: TGCGCCAGCAGCGCTGAAGGCAGGATCAACGAGCAGTACTTC
clone_size: .
d_call: .
v_call: TRBV5-1
j_call: TRBJ2-7

cdr3_aa: CASSSLDRGKRTDTQYF
cdr3_nt: TGTGCCAGCAGCTCGCTCGACAGGGGGAAACGGACAGATACGCAGTATTTT
clone_size: .
d_call: TRBD1
v_call: TRBV7-9
j_call: TRBJ2-3

cdr3_aa: CASSPVYLGGAFF
cdr3_nt: TGTGCCAGCAGCCCAGTATACCTAGGAGGAGCTTTCTTT
clone_size: .
d_call: .
v_call: TRBV7-9
j_call: TRBJ1-1

cdr3_aa: CASSPSAQNNEQFF
cdr3_nt: TGTGCCAGCAGCCCAAGTGCACAAAACAATGAGCAGTTCTTC
clone_size: .
d_call: .
v_call: TRBV7-7
j_call: TRBJ2-1

cdr3_aa: CAWSSSYHEQYF
cdr3_nt: TGTGCCTGGAGTTCTAGTTACCACGAGCAGTACTTC
clone_size: once
d_call: .
v_call: TRBV30
j_call: TRBJ2-7

cdr3_aa: CSVEDRDRGLFTFTDTQYF
cdr3_nt: TGCAGCGTTGAAGATCGAGACAGGGGCCTTTTTACCTTCACAGATACGCAGTATTTT
clone_size: .
d_call: TRBD1
v_call: TRBV29-1
j_call: TRBJ2-3

cdr3_aa: CASSPRGRYEQYF
cdr3_nt: TGTGCCAGCAGCCCCAGGGGGCGGTACGAGCAGTACTTC
clone_size: few
d_call: TRBD1
v_call: TRBV27
j_call: TRBJ2-7

cdr3_aa: CASSLAGGVEETQYF
cdr3_nt: TGTGCCAGCAGCTTGGCCGGAGGGGTCGAGGAGACCCAGTACTTC
clone_size: once
d_call: .
v_call: TRBV5-6
j_call: TRBJ2-5

cdr3_aa: CASSLGSLAGGIDTQYF
cdr3_nt: TGTGCCAGCAGCTTAGGTTCCCTAGCGGGGGGGATAGATACGCAGTATTTT
clone_size: .
d_call: TRBD2
v_call: TRBV7-9
j_call: TRBJ2-3

cdr3_aa: CASSITPYNEQFF
cdr3_nt: TGTGCCAGTAGTATAACTCCATACAATGAGCAGTTCTTC
clone_size: once
d_call: .
v_call: TRBV19
j_call: TRBJ2-1

cdr3_aa: CASGPLFAGGQETQYF
cdr3_nt: TGTGCTAGTGGTCCCCTCTTCGCGGGGGGCCAAGAGACCCAGTACTTC
clone_size: once
d_call: TRBD2
v_call: TRBV12-5
j_call: TRBJ2-5

cdr3_aa: CASSVGTVHEQYF
cdr3_nt: TGTGCCAGCAGCGTCGGGACAGTACACGAGCAGTACTTC
clone_size: .
d_call: TRBD1
v_call: TRBV9
j_call: TRBJ2-7

cdr3_aa: CASSRLGGGLEQYF
cdr3_nt: TGTGCCAGCAGCCGACTTGGGGGGGGGCTTGAGCAGTACTTC
clone_size: .
d_call: .
v_call: TRBV7-6
j_call: TRBJ2-7

cdr3_aa: CASSLPRGDTDTQYF
cdr3_nt: TGCGCCAGCAGCTTACCACGGGGGGACACAGATACGCAGTATTTT
clone_size: .
d_call: TRBD2
v_call: TRBV5-1
j_call: TRBJ2-3